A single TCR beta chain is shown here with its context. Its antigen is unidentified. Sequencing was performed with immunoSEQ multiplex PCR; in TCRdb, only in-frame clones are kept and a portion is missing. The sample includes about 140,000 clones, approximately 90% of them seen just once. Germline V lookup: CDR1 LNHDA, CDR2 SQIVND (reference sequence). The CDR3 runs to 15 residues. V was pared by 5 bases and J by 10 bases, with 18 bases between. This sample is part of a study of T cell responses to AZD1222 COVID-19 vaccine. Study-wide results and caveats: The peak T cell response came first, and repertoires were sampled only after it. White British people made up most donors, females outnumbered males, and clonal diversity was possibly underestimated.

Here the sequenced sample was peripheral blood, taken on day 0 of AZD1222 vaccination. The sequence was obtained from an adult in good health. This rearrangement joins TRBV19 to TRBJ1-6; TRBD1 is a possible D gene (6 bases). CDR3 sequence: CASSSDRNRGSPLHF. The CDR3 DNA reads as TGTGCCAGTAGTTCGGACAGAAACCGGGGGTCACCCCTCCACTTT.